Presented here are 10 T cell receptor beta chains from one specimen sequenced in a study of blood T cell repertoires in COVID-19. The table came from immunoSEQ multiplex PCR; TCRdb's copy has only in-frame clones and leaves some out. The table lists about 190,000 clones, about 80% of them singletons. The material sequenced was peripheral blood. Receptors originate from a man aged 60 to 75 with acute or convalescent COVID-19.

The CDR3 DNA follows: TGTGCCAGCAGCCCCTCGGCAGGAGGGATAGCCAAAAACATTCAGTACTTC. Encoded protein: CASSPSAGGIAKNIQYF. V usage is TRBV3-1 (or the pseudogene TRBV3-2) and J usage is TRBJ2-4, with a possible D match to TRBD2 (6 bases). The CDR3 totals 17 residues. V was clipped by 4 bases and J by 0 bases, with 16 bases between them. Germline loops: CDR1 LGHDT, CDR2 YNNKEL (reference sequence).

The CDR3 coding sequence is TGCGCCAGCAGCTTGGACAGGGGGGAAAAACTGTTTTTT. It encodes CASSLDRGEKLFF. The chain is built from TRBV5-1 and TRBJ1-4; 8 nucleotides match TRBD1. Germline CDR1 and CDR2: SGHRS and YFSETQ. The CDR3 length is 13 residues. V gave up 0 bases and J gave up 8 bases; unmatched junction bases: 0.

In this sample, this clone turned up once. The chain joins TRBV27 to TRBJ1-2, with D perhaps TRBD1 (6 bases). The germline V and J ends were trimmed by 7 bases and 4 bases, with 13 bases remaining between them. This CDR3 is 13 amino acids long. CDR1 and CDR2 (germline): MNHEY, SMNVEV (reference sequence). The CDR3 DNA reads as TGTGCCAGCACCCAGGGGCGGGCCTATGGCTACACCTTC. Protein sequence: CASTQGRAYGYTF.

J is TRBJ1-2 and V is TRBV14; possible D gene TRBD1, 5 bases. V gave up 4 bases and J gave up 6 bases, with 12 bases separating them. The CDR3 has 13 residues. Germline V gene sequence: CDR1 SGHDN, CDR2 FVKESK. The CDR3 nucleotides read TGTGCCAGCAGCCGGGCGGGGGAACATGGCTACACCTTC. This gives the protein CASSRAGEHGYTF. Variable domain in full (rest from reference TRBV14 and TRBJ1-2): EAGVTQFPSHSVIEKGQTVTLRCDPISGHDNLYWYRRVMGKEIKFLLHFVKESKQDESGMPNNRFLAERTGGTYSTLKVQPAELEDSGVYFCASSRAGEHGYTFGSGTRLTVV.

This sequence joins TRBV6-5 and TRBJ1-6, with 7 bases aligning to TRBD1. With 4 bases clipped from V and 9 bases from J, the junction kept 9 bases outside the gene matches. CDR1 is MNHEY, CDR2 SVGAGI, per germline. The CDR3 extends over 15 amino acids. Here the CDR3 reads CASSSQTTGVSPLHF. The CDR3 region has the DNA TGTGCCAGCAGTTCACAGACAACAGGGGTTTCACCCCTCCACTTT.

This chain uses TRBV4-3 with TRBJ1-4; no firm D call. Looked up from germline, CDR1 is LGHNA and CDR2 is YSLEER. Trimming took off 1 base at V and 8 bases at J, with 11 bases between the two ends. The CDR3 is 14 amino acids. CDR3: CASSQVDTQEKLFF. DNA for the CDR3: TGCGCCAGCAGCCAAGTTGACACGCAAGAAAAACTGTTTTTT.

The V call is TRBV9, the J call TRBJ1-2, with no clear D. There are 14 residues in the CDR3. Germline assignment: CDR1 SGDLS and CDR2 YYNGEE. Between the trimmed V and J ends, which lost 0 bases and 3 bases, there was a span of 9 bases. The CDR3 sequence is CASSVDLEYYGYTF. The CDR3 region has the DNA TGTGCCAGCAGCGTAGATCTGGAGTACTATGGCTACACCTTC.

This clone appeared once. This chain connects TRBV2 to TRBJ1-1; TRBD1 agrees at 8 bases. Germline values: CDR1 SNHLY, CDR2 FYNNEI. The CDR3 is 14 residues long. Losses at the gene ends were 3 bases for V and 5 bases for J; bases not matched to a gene: 5. This chain's CDR3 is CASSDRGLGTEAFF. CDR3 sequence (DNA): TGTGCCAGCAGTGACAGGGGGCTTGGGACTGAAGCTTTCTTT. Together with reference TRBV2 and TRBJ1-1, the CDR3 gives the full variable domain: EPEVTQTPSHQVTQMGQEVILRCVPISNHLYFYWYRQILGQKVEFLVSFYNNEISEKSEIFDDQFSVERPDGSNFTLKIRSTKLEDSAMYFCASSDRGLGTEAFFGQGTRLTVV.

This clone was counted a few times. The chain joins TRBV19 to TRBJ1-2; 8 nucleotides match TRBD1. From germline, CDR1 is LNHDA and CDR2 SQIVND (reference sequence). With V trimmed by 0 bases and J by 6 bases, 3 bases remained unmatched. The CDR3 sequence is 14 residues long. The chain's CDR3 is CASSIDRGLNGYTF. The CDR3 DNA reads as TGTGCCAGTAGTATAGACAGGGGGCTAAATGGCTACACCTTC.

The rearrangement joins TRBV5-8 to TRBJ2-3; 15 positions match TRBD2. J lost 2 bases, V lost 4 bases, and 5 bases had no gene match. This CDR3 is built from 17 residues. Germline V CDR1 and CDR2: SGHTS, YDEGEE. The CDR3 nucleotides read TGTGCCAGCAGCGAGGGACTAGCGGGAGGCCTCACAGATACGCAGTATTTT. Translation: CASSEGLAGGLTDTQYF.